Many counts were recorded for the clone carrying this T cell receptor beta chain. The source of the sample is a study of blood T cells in healthy people across ages. The use of a sample-barcoded 5' primer and a J-beta primer mix characterized a second PCR of 7 to 11 cycles. MiXCR was run by TCRdb on the 5' RACE reads, yielding one entry per CDR3 protein. The sample includes about 620,000 distinct CDR3 sequences, roughly 21% seen only once; the top ten take 3.5% to 4%. Germline lookup yields CDR1 MNHNS and CDR2 SASEGT. The CDR3 sequence is 12 residues long. The V end was cut by 8 bases, the J end by 2 bases, with 10 bases between.

The TCR was taken from a man in his 70s in good health. Sequences were obtained from blood. V gene TRBV6-1 combines with J gene TRBJ2-7, with D possibly TRBD1 on 6 matching bases. Here the CDR3 reads CASLTGTYEQYF. The CDR3 DNA is TGTGCCAGCTTAACAGGGACCTACGAGCAGTACTTC.